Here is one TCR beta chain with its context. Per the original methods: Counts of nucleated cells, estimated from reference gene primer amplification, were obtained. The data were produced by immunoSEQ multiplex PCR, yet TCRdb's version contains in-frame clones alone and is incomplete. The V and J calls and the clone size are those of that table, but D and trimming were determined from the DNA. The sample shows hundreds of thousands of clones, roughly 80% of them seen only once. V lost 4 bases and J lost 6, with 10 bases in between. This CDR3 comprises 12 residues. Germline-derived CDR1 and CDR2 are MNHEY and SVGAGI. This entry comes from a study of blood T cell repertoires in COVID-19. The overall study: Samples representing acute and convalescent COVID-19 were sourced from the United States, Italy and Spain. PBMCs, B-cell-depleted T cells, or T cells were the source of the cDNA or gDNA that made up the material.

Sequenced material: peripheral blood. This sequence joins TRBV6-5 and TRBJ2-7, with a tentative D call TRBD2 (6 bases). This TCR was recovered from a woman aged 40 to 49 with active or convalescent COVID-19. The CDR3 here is CASSWRGAEQYF. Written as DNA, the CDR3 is TGTGCCAGCAGTTGGCGCGGGGCCGAGCAGTACTTC.